The following is a TCR beta chain sequence with its context. Original methodology: Reference gene primers were amplified, and this amplification served to estimate nucleated cell counts. TCRdb's table, derived via immunoSEQ multiplex PCR, lists solely in-frame clones and lacks some. V, J and clone size derive from that table, while D and trimming were established from the DNA sequence. The data contain around 320,000 clones, about nine tenths of them singletons. This specimen belongs to a study of blood T cell repertoires in COVID-19. Overall study context: In each case, the material was cDNA or gDNA derived from T cells, B-cell-depleted T cells, or PBMCs.

Those enrolled in Seattle joined during active infection and were followed longitudinally afterward. Germline V lookup: CDR1 SSHAT, CDR2 FNYEAQ (reference sequence). Trimming pared 1 base from V and 3 bases from J, leaving 4 bases between. The CDR3 contains 13 residues. This rearrangement joins TRBV7-7 to TRBJ1-5, with D hard to call. The receptor's source is a woman under 40 with COVID-19, enrolled during active disease. Sequencing input: peripheral blood. CDR3 bases: TGTGCCAGCAGCTTAGGACTCAATCAGCCCCAGCATTTT. Translating it yields CASSLGLNQPQHF.